This T cell receptor beta chain was captured in a study of tumor-infiltrating lymphocytes in localized non-small cell lung cancer (TCRdb year 2021). In terms of the full investigation: Several histologies were represented in the cohort, which also included both smokers and never-smokers as well as patients whose samples were collected after neoadjuvant chemotherapy. Each patient contributed resected tumor tissue and uninvolved lung tissue from the same patient, described as non-adjacent to the tumor. Alongside flow cytometry, multiplex immunofluorescence, RNA-seq, exome sequencing and proteomics, TCR sequencing was applied to the same patients as one of several integrated assays. The overall ICON cohort comprised 150 or so surgical patients with localized non-small cell lung cancer whose tumors were resected. A total of under 65 patients were part of the paired comparison of immunoSEQ T-cell fraction between tumor and uninvolved lung. What the work shows at the level of the full study, not this receptor alone: In line with immunofluorescence CD3 counts, TCRbeta sequencing supported higher T cell infiltration in tumors compared with uninvolved lung tissue. Assay coverage differed among patients according to how much tissue was available, so only a subset of the cohort had TCR sequencing. Different pieces of the same tissue were used for different assays, so technical variation could not be separated from intratumor heterogeneity. TCR-derived T-cell fraction did not differ between the flow cytometry-defined immunotypes IM1 (good prognosis) and IM2 (poor prognosis).

Enrollment in ICON was initiated in April 2016, and the last patient was enrolled in September 2018. In a subcohort of 80 or so patients, fresh tumor and matched uninvolved tissue were collected for in-depth immune analyses, with TCR sequencing among those analyses. DNA for TCR sequencing was isolated from bulk tissue, and no cell sorting was done. There are a few counts of this clone. Its binding antigen is unknown. Nothing much larger sits one base from this clone, and base qualities are not available. Looking up the germline V gene yields CDR1 SGHVS and CDR2 FQNEAQ. Trimming takes 4 bases from V and 0 bases from J, and the germline ends sit 22 bases apart. From the cysteine up to the phenylalanine, the CDR3 has a length of 20 residues. The CDR3 DNA has 60 bases and is translated from base 1. TCR sequencing with the immunoSEQ assay provided the T-cell fraction in tumor and uninvolved lung tissue. Per the source publication's procedure: In the survival analysis, patients were divided into a high T-cell fraction group (upper tertile) and a low T-cell fraction group (lower two tertiles), and the two groups were compared using a log-rank test. Paired tumor versus uninvolved lung differences in T-cell fraction were tested with a signed-rank test. The table comes from immuneACCESS by way of TCRdb, which keeps in-frame sequences with V and J called. Part of the clones is missing from these tables; in studies checked, under half for an unresolved V gene and the rest for unknown reasons. V and J calls and clone size come straight from that table; D and trimming were deduced from the DNA. The sample contains over 9,500 clones, about 82% of them found a single time. The ten biggest clones cover roughly 12% of the sample.

This sequence originates from a human donor with non-small cell lung cancer. Sequenced material: uninvolved lung tissue not adjacent to the tumor. This chain is built from TRBV7-8 and TRBJ2-6, with the D gene not clear enough to name. The nucleotide sequence reads as follows: TGTGCCAGCAGCTCATACCTCCTAAGGCAGGTCGACTCTGGGGCCAACGTCCTGACTTTC. Translated, this gives CASSSYLLRQVDSGANVLTF.